Following are 6 T cell receptor beta chains from one sample sequenced in a study of cytomegalovirus exposure and HLA in healthy donors. The PCR had 60 Vbeta and 13 Jbeta primers. The data were produced by immunoSEQ multiplex PCR, yet TCRdb's version contains in-frame clones alone and is incomplete. The sample holds about 190,000 clones, 80% to 85% seen once. The sequencing sample was made of PBMCs. The receptors derive from a man in his fifties or sixties in good health and CMV-seronegative.

The rearrangement uses TRBV9 and TRBJ2-7, with 7 bases lining up with TRBD1. This CDR3 is built from 15 residues. V lost 2 bases to trimming and J lost 4 bases; unmatched junction nucleotides: 9. CDR1 and CDR2 (germline): SGDLS, YYNGEE. CDR3 nucleotides: TGTGCCAGCAGCGTGGCTGGGCAGGGACAGTACGAGCAGTACTTC. This codes for CASSVAGQGQYEQYF. Variable domain in full (rest from reference TRBV9 and TRBJ2-7): DSGVTQTPKHLITATGQRVTLRCSPRSGDLSVYWYQQSLDQGLQFLIQYYNGEERAKGNILERFSAQQFPDLHSELNLSSLELGDSALYFCASSVAGQGQYEQYFGPGTRLTVT.

In this sample, this clone turned up many times. The chain couples TRBV6-1 to TRBJ2-7; maybe TRBD1 (7 bases). There are 15 residues in the CDR3. The germline gives CDR1 MNHNS, CDR2 SASEGT. Trimming took 6 bases from V and 0 from J, leaving 15 bases between them. The CDR3 nucleotides read TGTGCCAGCAGCCCTAGACAGGGAGGCTCCTACGAGCAGTACTTC. Translated, it gives CASSPRQGGSYEQYF.

Comment on this clone: Germline is not matched at one junction end, which may reflect a read error. This chain uses TRBV7-9 with TRBJ1-5; D is unclear. The germline CDR1 and CDR2 sequences are SEHNR and FQNEAQ (reference sequence). The CDR3 covers 14 residues. DNA for the CDR3: TGTTCCAGCAGTCAAGACCGACGGGATCAGCCCCAGCATTTT. It specifies CSSSQDRRDQPQHF.

In this sample, this clone turned up a few times. The chain uses TRBV6-1 and TRBJ2-7; TRBD2 might be the D (6 bases). Germline V gene sequence: CDR1 MNHNS, CDR2 SASEGT. The V end was cut by 2 bases, the J end by 4 bases, with 12 bases between. The CDR3 spans 14 residues. The CDR3: CASSESGVAYEQYF. The CDR3 nucleotides are TGTGCCAGCAGTGAATCGGGGGTCGCTTACGAGCAGTACTTC.

The rearrangement links TRBV29-1 to TRBJ2-3; D gene uncertain. Looked up from germline, CDR1 is SQVTM and CDR2 is ANQGSEA. The CDR3 totals 14 residues. With 4 bases removed from V and 0 bases from J, the gap between germline ends came to 11 bases. DNA of the CDR3: TGCAGCGTTGGGTGGTCAACTAGCACAGATACGCAGTATTTT. Translation: CSVGWSTSTDTQYF.

The gene calls are TRBV7-3 and TRBJ2-3; the D gene is possibly TRBD2 (6 bases). The V end lost 5 bases, the J end lost 9 bases, and 21 bases lay between the germline ends. Germline V CDR1 and CDR2: SGHTA, FQGTGA. There are 15 residues in the CDR3. CDR3 sequence (DNA): TGTGCCAGCAGCCCATCGGCGCTACGAGGAGGGACGCAGTATTTT. It specifies CASSPSALRGGTQYF.